Each of the 9 T cell receptor beta chains below was sequenced from the same sample in a study of T cells in localized non-small cell lung cancer. Measured with immunoSEQ multiplex PCR; TCRdb has only the in-frame clones, and not every one. The sample contains a few thousand clones, around a quarter of which appear only once. The specimen was lung tumor tissue, collected before any cancer treatment. Every receptor here comes from a male donor at least 60 years old with stage I lung adenocarcinoma.

This clone appeared a few times. The rearrangement uses TRBV6-8 and TRBJ1-6; TRBD1 agrees at 8 bases. CDR1 MNHGY and CDR2 SAAAGT come from the germline V gene. The J segment lost 9 bases and the V segment lost 6 bases, leaving 7 bases of the junction unmatched. The CDR3 covers 14 residues. The CDR3: CASSSSGTGSPLHF. The CDR3 nucleotides are TGTGCCAGCAGCTCCTCAGGGACAGGTTCACCCCTCCACTTT.

This clone showed up just a few times. The chain combines TRBV9 with TRBJ1-4; no reliable D call. The CDR3 extends over 14 amino acids. The germline gives CDR1 SGDLS, CDR2 YYNGEE. The V gene lost 6 bases and the J gene lost 2 bases, with 11 bases spanning the gap. The DNA for the CDR3 is TGTGCCAGCAAGACGTCTCGGACTAATGAAAAACTGTTTTTT. It is translated as CASKTSRTNEKLFF.

V gene TRBV28 combines with J gene TRBJ2-3, with D uncertain. V lost 2 bases to trimming and J lost 2 bases, with 5 bases between them. This CDR3 comprises 13 residues. The germline V gene has CDR1 MDHEN and CDR2 SYDVKM. CDR3 in amino acids: CASSLGNTDTQYF. The CDR3 DNA is TGTGCCAGCAGTTTAGGAAACACAGATACGCAGTATTTT. The whole variable domain, remainder taken from reference TRBV28 and TRBJ2-3, is DVKVTQSSRYLVKRTGEKVFLECVQDMDHENMFWYRQDPGLGLRLIYFSYDVKMKEKGDIPEGYSVSREKKERFSLILESASTNQTSMYLCASSLGNTDTQYFGPGTRLTVL.

There are a few counts of this clone. V gene TRBV5-1 combines with J gene TRBJ2-5; D might be TRBD2 (6 bases). The V end was cut by 1 base, the J end by 2 bases, with 18 bases between. The germline V gene encodes CDR1 SGHRS and CDR2 YFSETQ. The CDR3 contains 17 residues. In DNA, the CDR3 is TGCGCCAGCAGCTTGTCGTTCGGGGGTCCTTCACAAGAGACCCAGTACTTC. Translated: CASSLSFGGPSQETQYF. Using reference TRBV5-1 and TRBJ2-5 for the parts outside the CDR3, the full variable domain is KAGVTQTPRYLIKTRGQQVTLSCSPISGHRSVSWYQQTPGQGLQFLFEYFSETQRNKGNFPGRFSGRQFSNSRSEMNVSTLELGDSALYLCASSLSFGGPSQETQYFGPGTRLLVL.

This clone was picked up a small number of times. CDR3 residues: CASTNRGQGNNEQFF. Here the CDR3 DNA reads TGTGCCAGCACTAACAGGGGGCAAGGGAACAATGAGCAGTTCTTC. The rearrangement links TRBV6-8 to TRBJ2-1; 9 bases match TRBD1. The J segment lost 5 bases and the V segment lost 7 bases, leaving 9 bases of the junction unmatched. The CDR3 is 15 amino acids. The V gene's germline CDR1 is MNHGY and CDR2 SAAAGT.

This clone was seen a handful of times. This chain joins TRBV9 and TRBJ2-3; D ambiguous. Germline V lookup: CDR1 SGDLS, CDR2 YYNGEE. V dropped 5 bases and J dropped 2 bases, with 12 bases sitting between them. The CDR3 totals 14 residues. The CDR3 nucleotides read TGTGCCAGCAGTGAAGGGATCCCCACAGATACGCAGTATTTT. It specifies CASSEGIPTDTQYF.

This clone is a singleton in its sample. V usage is TRBV5-1 and J usage is TRBJ1-1; 12 bases map to TRBD1. V was pared by 4 bases and J by 1 base, with 8 bases of the junction left unmatched. Germline CDR1 and CDR2: SGHRS and YFSETQ. This CDR3 region has 17 residues. The DNA for the CDR3 is TGCGCCAGCAGCCCACTGGGACAGGGGGCTTCGAACACTGAAGCTTTCTTT. Encoded protein: CASSPLGQGASNTEAFF.

The chain is built from TRBV28 and TRBJ2-1; D is unresolved. Deletions cut 5 bases from V and 1 base from J, with 15 bases between. Germline CDR1 MDHEN, CDR2 SYDVKM. The CDR3 has 16 residues. In nucleotides, the CDR3 is TGTGCCAGCAGTCCGCCGGGCCCGGTTTCCTACAATGAGCAGTTCTTC. This gives the protein CASSPPGPVSYNEQFF.

This clone was seen more than once but under ten times. The chain is built from TRBV6-8 and TRBJ2-3; D unclear. Trimming stripped 0 bases from V and 2 bases from J, with 6 bases between. From germline, CDR1 is MNHGY and CDR2 SAAAGT. CDR3 size: 14 residues. The CDR3 loop is CASSYSIATDTQYF. The CDR3 DNA follows: TGTGCCAGCAGTTACTCTATAGCCACAGATACGCAGTATTTT.